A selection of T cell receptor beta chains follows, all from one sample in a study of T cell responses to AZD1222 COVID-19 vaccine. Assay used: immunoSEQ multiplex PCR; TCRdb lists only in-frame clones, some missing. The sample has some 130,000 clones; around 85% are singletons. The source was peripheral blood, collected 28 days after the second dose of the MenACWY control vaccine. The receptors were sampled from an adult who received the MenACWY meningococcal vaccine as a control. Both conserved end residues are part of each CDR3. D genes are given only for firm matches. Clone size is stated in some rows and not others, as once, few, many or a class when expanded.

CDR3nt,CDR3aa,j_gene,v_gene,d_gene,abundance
TGTGCCAGCAGCACGTACGGAGATACGCAGTATTTT,CASSTYGDTQYF,TRBJ2-3,TRBV7-2,-,once
TGTGCCAGTAGTATAGATTCATCGGGGGCCTCCTACGAGCAGTACTTC,CASSIDSSGASYEQYF,TRBJ2-7,TRBV19,-,-
TGTGCCAGTAGTGGGGGGCCAGTCTTGAACATTCAGTACTTC,CASSGGPVLNIQYF,TRBJ2-4,TRBV19,-,-
TGTGCCAGCAGCTTGATGTCGCCTCCCTACACCTTC,CASSLMSPPYTF,TRBJ1-2,TRBV5-4,-,-
TGTGCCAGCAGCTTCGAGGTACCACTAGCGGGAGTAGTTGACAATGAGCAGTTCTTC,CASSFEVPLAGVVDNEQFF,TRBJ2-1,TRBV11-2,TRBD2,-
TGTGCCAGCAGTGAAGGGCAGGGGCGGTATGGCTACACCTTC,CASSEGQGRYGYTF,TRBJ1-2,TRBV2,-,-
TGTGCCAGCAAGGAGGGGCTCGGGGAGCTGTTTTTT,CASKEGLGELFF,TRBJ2-2,TRBV6-5,-,-
TGTGCCAGCAGGCGGGGGGCGGTAAATGAAAAACTGTTTTTT,CASRRGAVNEKLFF,TRBJ1-4,TRBV6-5,-,-
TGTGCCAGCAGCTTAGGCCCGCGGCGGGAGGCGGAGACCCAGTACTTC,CASSLGPRREAETQYF,TRBJ2-5,TRBV11-3,TRBD2,-
TGTGCCAGCAGTTCCCCCCGGGGCCCCACAGATACGCAGTATTTT,CASSSPRGPTDTQYF,TRBJ2-3,TRBV6-5,-,-
TGTGCCAGTAGTACCGGACCACCTGGGACTGAAGCTTTCTTT,CASSTGPPGTEAFF,TRBJ1-1,TRBV19,-,-
TGCGCCAGCAGCCGGGGACAGGGGGGCGCCACTTGGGAAAAACTGTTTTTT,CASSRGQGGATWEKLFF,TRBJ1-4,TRBV5-1,TRBD1,-
TGCGCCAGCAGCTTGGGATCATCGGGACTAGCGACGCAGTATTTT,CASSLGSSGLATQYF,TRBJ2-3,TRBV5-1,TRBD2,-
TGTGCCAGCAGTGTCGGTACAGGGGGCGGCACTGAAGCTTTCTTT,CASSVGTGGGTEAFF,TRBJ1-1,TRBV14,TRBD1,few
TGTGCCAGCAGCTTCGAGGCAACTAATGAAAAACTGTTTTTT,CASSFEATNEKLFF,TRBJ1-4,TRBV7-9,-,-
TGTGCCAGCAGGGGACAGAGCTCCTATAATTCACCCCTCCACTTT,CASRGQSSYNSPLHF,TRBJ1-6,TRBV2,TRBD1,-
TGTGCCAGCAGTTATTTGGATGTCAATCAGCCCCAGCATTTT,CASSYLDVNQPQHF,TRBJ1-5,TRBV6-2/TRBV6-3,-,-
TGTGCCAGCAGCCTTTTTTTCGCGGGGGGGCCGGGCACCGGGGAGCTGTTTTTT,CASSLFFAGGPGTGELFF,TRBJ2-2,TRBV3-1/TRBV3-2,TRBD2,-
TGTGCCAGCAGCTTAAGCGGGGGGGCGACCGGGGAGCTGTTTTTT,CASSLSGGATGELFF,TRBJ2-2,TRBV7-2,TRBD2,-
TGTGCCTGGAGTATACAGAGGAACACTGAAGCTTTCTTT,CAWSIQRNTEAFF,TRBJ1-1,TRBV30,-,few
TGTGCCAGCAGCTTAGCGGGGAGGGCCTATGGCTACACCTTC,CASSLAGRAYGYTF,TRBJ1-2,TRBV7-2,-,-
TGCGCCAGCAGTGACCCGGGACTAGTCGGGGAGACCCAGTACTTC,CASSDPGLVGETQYF,TRBJ2-5,TRBV10-1,TRBD2,-
TGCGCCAGCAGCAAACTTGGGGGATTTGTCGCTGAAGCTTTCTTT,CASSKLGGFVAEAFF,TRBJ1-1,TRBV4-1,-,-
TGTGCCAGCAGCTTAACTAGCGGGAATTACTACGAGCAGTACTTC,CASSLTSGNYYEQYF,TRBJ2-7,TRBV7-2,TRBD2,-
TGTGCCACCTCGCCGGGACAGGGGGCCGGAGATACGCAGTATTTT,CATSPGQGAGDTQYF,TRBJ2-3,TRBV7-9,TRBD1,-
TGTGCCAGTAGATCCCATTCTGGACGGTCCTCTGGAAACACCATATATTTT,CASRSHSGRSSGNTIYF,TRBJ1-3,TRBV19,-,once